Each of the 30 T cell receptor beta chains below was sequenced from the same sample in a study of monozygotic twins with inflammatory bowel disease. TCRdb reworked the 5' RACE reads into one entry per CDR3 protein, no DNA. The table for this sample gives about 160,000 distinct CDR3 sequences. Source material: blood. The receptors stem from a human donor with ulcerative colitis or Crohn's disease, or a healthy co-twin of an affected twin (not recorded which).

This chain links TRBV20-1 with TRBJ1-1; TCRdb returns TRBD1, unconfirmable since there is no DNA. The germline V gene encodes CDR1 DFQATT and CDR2 SNEGSKA (reference sequence). This CDR3 has 14 amino acids. CDR3 sequence: CSARDQGAITEAFF.

The chain uses TRBV3-1 and TRBJ2-7. CDR1 is LGHDT and CDR2 is YNNKEL in the germline V gene (reference sequence). The CDR3 has 14 residues. The CDR3 sequence is CASSRTQDPYEQYF.

This chain links TRBV11-3 with TRBJ2-1; TCRdb selects TRBD1, and the lack of DNA leaves this call unchecked. Germline lookup yields CDR1 SGHNT and CDR2 YENEEA. The CDR3 is 15 residues long. CDR3 amino acids: CASSLVSTGGGEQFF.

The chain couples TRBV20-1 to TRBJ2-2; TCRdb reports TRBD2, a call that lacks DNA to check it against. This CDR3 contains 17 residues. In germline, CDR1 is DFQATT, CDR2 SNEGSKA (reference sequence). CDR3 amino acids: CSARDPGLAGELGELFF.

The chain has TRBV9 and TRBJ2-7. The CDR3 covers 15 residues. Germline V lookup: CDR1 SGDLS, CDR2 YYNGEE. CDR3 region: CASSVEAGDTCEQYF.

The chain recombines TRBV19 with TRBJ2-1; TCRdb names TRBD2, which stays unverified in the absence of DNA. Germline loops: CDR1 LNHDA, CDR2 SQIVND (reference sequence). The CDR3 contains 15 residues. The CDR3 spells CASSILGEAYNEQFF.

This chain joins TRBV20-1 and TRBJ1-5. Germline CDR1 is DFQATT and CDR2 is SNEGSKA (reference sequence). This CDR3 has 16 amino acids. The CDR3 reads CSARDWGPEGHQPQHF.

The V call is TRBV15, the J call TRBJ2-1. The CDR3 has 15 residues. Looked up from germline, CDR1 is LNHNV and CDR2 is YYDKDF (reference sequence). The CDR3: CATSRDWASFNEQFF.

CDR3 in amino acids: CVSATVSTLPSVNEQFF. The chain combines TRBV12-5 with TRBJ2-1; TCRdb selects TRBD2, and the lack of DNA leaves this call unchecked. Germline CDR1 and CDR2: LGHNT and FRNRAP. The CDR3 extends over 17 amino acids.

V usage is TRBV9 and J usage is TRBJ1-1; the D gene TCRdb calls, TRBD1, cannot be checked with no DNA. Germline V gives CDR1 SGDLS, CDR2 YYNGEE. The CDR3 length is 16 residues. The CDR3 sequence is CASSQTGTGGGGLAFF.

V gene TRBV5-1 combines with J gene TRBJ1-1; lacking DNA, the TRBD1 call made by TCRdb goes unchecked. The CDR3 contains 15 residues. Germline values: CDR1 SGHRS, CDR2 YFSETQ. CDR3 loop: CASNEMGRPATEAFF.

The rearrangement links TRBV5-1 to TRBJ2-3; TCRdb selects TRBD1, and the lack of DNA leaves this call unchecked. Germline CDR1 SGHRS, CDR2 YFSETQ. This CDR3 comprises 15 residues. The CDR3 loop is CASSLEGGGTDTQYF.

The genes are TRBV11-2 and TRBJ2-3; TCRdb returns TRBD1, unconfirmable since there is no DNA. The CDR3 totals 16 residues. Germline assignment: CDR1 SGHAT and CDR2 FQNNGV. The CDR3 region is CASSYSGGRSTDTQYF.

The V and J genes are TRBV27 and TRBJ1-6. The CDR3 is made up of 16 amino acids. The germline V gene encodes CDR1 MNHEY and CDR2 SMNVEV (reference sequence). The CDR3 is CASSSSHTANYSPLHF.

The chain is built from TRBV4-1 and TRBJ2-3; TCRdb picks TRBD2, but there is no DNA to check that call. Germline V gene sequence: CDR1 MGHRA, CDR2 YSYEKL. This CDR3 region has 15 residues. CDR3 region: CASSLIAFEGDTQYF.

The chain is built from TRBV24-1 and TRBJ2-3; TCRdb reports TRBD2, a call that lacks DNA to check it against. The CDR3 is made up of 17 amino acids. Germline V lookup: CDR1 KGHDR, CDR2 SFDVKD. The CDR3 reads CATSDPQTSPFTDTQYF.

The chain joins TRBV12-3 or TRBV12-4 to TRBJ2-1; TCRdb's D call of TRBD2 is untestable without DNA. CDR3 length equals 14 residues. CDR3 region: CASSRAGGGYEQFF.

V usage is TRBV20-1 and J usage is TRBJ2-1; TCRdb picks TRBD1, but there is no DNA to check that call. Germline V gene sequence: CDR1 DFQATT, CDR2 SNEGSKA (reference sequence). CDR3 length: 15 residues. The chain's CDR3 is CSARVSPFSYNEQFF.

This chain joins TRBV20-1 and TRBJ2-1; TCRdb selects TRBD2, and the lack of DNA leaves this call unchecked. CDR3 size: 16 residues. The germline gives CDR1 DFQATT, CDR2 SNEGSKA (reference sequence). CDR3 region: CSARGPGLGARNEQFF.

This sequence joins TRBV29-1 and TRBJ1-2. CDR1 and CDR2 from the germline V gene are SQVTM and ANQGSEA. This CDR3 has 11 amino acids. This CDR3 reads CSVLAERGYTF.

CDR3 residues: CASSSTQGPARGPLHF. The chain couples TRBV12-3 or TRBV12-4 to TRBJ1-6; TCRdb reports TRBD1, a call that lacks DNA to check it against. The CDR3 runs 16 residues.

The chain recombines TRBV28 with TRBJ2-7; TCRdb gives TRBD2 as the D gene, but with no DNA this cannot be confirmed. Germline-derived CDR1 and CDR2 are MDHEN and SYDVKM. CDR3 size: 16 residues. This CDR3 is CASSSRLAGVTYEQYF. The whole variable domain, remainder taken from reference TRBV28 and TRBJ2-7, is DVKVTQSSRYLVKRTGEKVFLECVQDMDHENMFWYRQDPGLGLRLIYFSYDVKMKEKGDIPEGYSVSREKKERFSLILESASTNQTSMYLCASSSRLAGVTYEQYFGPGTRLTVT.

The rearrangement links TRBV6-6 to TRBJ2-1; absent DNA, TCRdb's TRBD2 call cannot be checked. This CDR3 is built from 13 residues. CDR1 is MNHNY and CDR2 is SVGAGI in the germline V gene (reference sequence). The CDR3 here is CAHGLGGEGEQFF.

J is TRBJ2-3 and V is TRBV5-1; TCRdb selects TRBD2, and the lack of DNA leaves this call unchecked. CDR3 length equals 17 residues. Germline-derived CDR1 and CDR2 are SGHRS and YFSETQ. The CDR3 loop reads CASSSSGPSGGAHTQYF.

The V call is TRBV24-1, the J call TRBJ1-3; TCRdb's D gene call, TRBD1, goes unchecked for lack of DNA. This CDR3 comprises 16 residues. The germline V gene has CDR1 KGHDR and CDR2 SFDVKD. The chain's CDR3 is CATSDHRTGTGNTIYF.

The chain has TRBV12-3 or TRBV12-4 and TRBJ1-3. The CDR3 is 14 amino acids. CDR3 protein: CASSLGIEVDTIYF.

The gene calls are TRBV7-9 and TRBJ1-3. Germline lookup yields CDR1 SEHNR and CDR2 FQNEAQ (reference sequence). The CDR3 sequence is 15 residues long. This CDR3 reads CASSLREVPGNTIYF.

J is TRBJ2-3 and V is TRBV7-2; with no DNA, the TCRdb D assignment of TRBD2 cannot be verified. Germline loops: CDR1 SGHTA, CDR2 FQGNSA. The CDR3 totals 17 residues. CDR3 residues: CASSLAWLAETTDTQYF.

The rearrangement uses TRBV12-3 or TRBV12-4 and TRBJ2-7. This CDR3 is 11 amino acids long. CDR3: CASSFLYEQYF.

The chain joins TRBV7-9 to TRBJ1-1. The CDR3 covers 13 residues. The V gene's germline CDR1 is SEHNR and CDR2 FQNEAQ (reference sequence). This CDR3 is CASSLLYNTEAFF.